The rows below give T cell receptor beta chains drawn from one sample of a study of identical twins' blood T cells. TCRdb reanalysed the 5' RACE reads using MiXCR and keeps one entry per CDR3 protein. This repertoire shows fewer than 450,000 distinct CDR3 sequences, around 30% found once; its top ten account for 6.1%. The sample consisted of PBMCs. Receptors originate from a woman aged 18 to 55 in good health. The CDR3 runs from the conserved cysteine through the conserved F or W. Each record gives: D gene, V gene, J gene, clone size, CDR3 protein, CDR3 DNA. A D gene is named only where the DNA matches it firmly. Not all rows give a size; the values are once, few, many and, for expanded clones, a class.

NA	TRBV29-1	TRBJ1-4	NA	CSVENPGEKLFF	TGCAGCGTTGAAAATCCTGGCGAAAAACTGTTTTTT
NA	TRBV2	TRBJ1-4	few	CASAQEKLFF	TGTGCCAGTGCGCAGGAAAAACTGTTTTTT
NA	TRBV7-2	TRBJ1-3	NA	CASSLRTGAAGNTIYF	TGTGCCAGCAGCTTACGGACGGGGGCGGCGGGAAACACCATATATTTT
TRBD1	TRBV6-2/TRBV6-3	TRBJ1-2	NA	CASSPARTGVGYTF	TGTGCCAGCAGTCCGGCCCGGACAGGGGTAGGCTACACCTTC
NA	TRBV15	TRBJ1-2	few	CATHDSSNYGYTF	TGTGCCACCCACGACAGTTCTAACTATGGCTACACCTTC
NA	TRBV6-1	TRBJ2-3	few	CASSWNTDTQYF	TGTGCCAGCAGTTGGAACACAGATACGCAGTATTTT
NA	TRBV28	TRBJ1-1	NA	CASSLTAGGNTEAFF	TGTGCCAGCAGTCTCACCGCCGGGGGGAACACTGAAGCTTTCTTT
NA	TRBV12-3/TRBV12-4	TRBJ1-2	few	CASSLRGITYGYTF	TGTGCCAGCAGTTTAAGGGGGATTACTTATGGCTACACCTTC
NA	TRBV7-9	TRBJ1-3	NA	CASSSQQILRVGTHGNTIYF	TGTGCCAGCAGCTCCCAGCAGATCTTAAGGGTCGGTACACATGGAAACACCATATATTTT
NA	TRBV7-2	TRBJ2-1	NA	CASSLAAQREQFF	TGTGCCAGCAGCTTAGCGGCTCAGCGAGAGCAGTTCTTC
TRBD1	TRBV5-1	TRBJ1-3	NA	CASSLTGEPGNTIYF	TGCGCCAGCAGCTTGACAGGGGAACCTGGAAACACCATATATTTT
NA	TRBV11-2	TRBJ2-2	few	CASSSHLEGGELFF	TGTGCCAGCAGCTCACACCTTGAGGGGGGGGAGCTGTTTTTT
NA	TRBV30	TRBJ2-1	many	CAWSLQTPRESNEQFF	TGTGCCTGGAGTCTCCAGACTCCGAGGGAGAGCAATGAGCAGTTCTTC
TRBD1	TRBV11-2	TRBJ1-4	few	CASSLLGQSNEKLFF	TGTGCCAGCAGCTTGTTGGGACAGAGTAATGAAAAACTGTTTTTT
NA	TRBV7-2	TRBJ1-2	NA	CASSKTLSNYGYTF	TGTGCCAGCAGCAAAACCCTAAGCAACTATGGCTACACCTTC
NA	TRBV6-2/TRBV6-3	TRBJ1-6	few	CASRKRHVNNSPLHF	TGTGCCAGCAGAAAAAGACACGTGAATAATTCACCCCTCCACTTT
NA	TRBV5-1	TRBJ2-2	NA	CASSLAGQNTGELFF	TGCGCCAGCAGCTTGGCGGGCCAGAACACCGGGGAGCTGTTTTTT
NA	TRBV19	TRBJ1-1	NA	CASRPHLGAPNTEAFF	TGTGCCAGTAGACCCCATTTAGGGGCCCCGAACACTGAAGCTTTCTTT
NA	TRBV20-1	TRBJ1-2	NA	CSARDWQSSNYGYTF	TGCAGTGCTAGAGATTGGCAGTCCTCTAACTATGGCTACACCTTC
TRBD2	TRBV6-5	TRBJ2-3	few	CASSPTTSGGTDTQYF	TGTGCCAGCAGTCCTACTACTAGCGGGGGCACAGATACGCAGTATTTT
NA	TRBV7-9	TRBJ1-1	NA	CASSLGEGNTEAFF	TGTGCCAGCAGCTTGGGGGAAGGGAACACTGAAGCTTTCTTT
NA	TRBV5-5	TRBJ1-5	few	CASSLSGLEGPQHF	TGTGCCAGCAGCTTGTCGGGTCTGGAGGGGCCCCAGCATTTT
TRBD1	TRBV11-2	TRBJ1-1	NA	CASSSGQGVSAFF	TGTGCCAGCAGCTCCGGACAGGGGGTCAGCGCTTTCTTT
NA	TRBV20-1	TRBJ1-2	NA	CSARFDTDYGYTF	TGCAGTGCTAGGTTCGACACCGACTATGGCTACACCTTC
NA	TRBV19	TRBJ2-3	few	CASSPGGTFRDTQYF	TGTGCCAGTAGTCCCGGGGGCACATTCAGGGATACGCAGTATTTT
NA	TRBV29-1	TRBJ1-1	few	CSVAVSAAAEAFF	TGCAGCGTAGCCGTCTCAGCTGCTGCTGAAGCTTTCTTT